This T cell receptor beta chain was captured by sequencing in a study of blood T cell repertoires in COVID-19. Using immunoSEQ multiplex PCR, the repertoire was profiled, and TCRdb retains in-frame clones only, with some absent. The repertoire has roughly 150,000 clones, 80% to 90% of them found once; the top ten carry roughly 15%. Germline trimming cut 4 bases from V and 4 bases from J; bases unmatched to any gene: 8. CDR1 SGHNT and CDR2 YYREEE come from the germline V gene (reference sequence). CDR3 length equals 15 residues. The J gene is TRBJ2-1, the V gene TRBV5-4; 7 bases match TRBD2. Sequencing used peripheral blood. The sequence came from a middle-aged woman with acute or convalescent COVID-19. The CDR3 protein is CASSLGLTGYNEQFF. CDR3 nucleotide sequence: TGTGCCAGCAGCCTGGGACTAACCGGGTACAATGAGCAGTTCTTC.